A selection of T cell receptor beta chains follows, all from one sample in a study of cytomegalovirus exposure and HLA in healthy donors. This table comes from immunoSEQ multiplex PCR, and its TCRdb copy is limited to in-frame clones, with some not included. The table lists 150,000 to 200,000 clones, approximately 80% of them singletons, with approximately 3.7% in the top ten. The material sequenced was PBMCs. Source of these receptors: a man under 40 in good health and CMV-seropositive. Both conserved end residues are part of each CDR3. The D gene is left open where the match is weak. Only some rows state a clone size, as once, few, many or a class for expanded clones.

j_call: TRBJ1-2
d_call: .
clone_size: .
v_call: TRBV19
cdr3_aa: CASSMGHLVNYGYTF
cdr3_nt: TGTGCCAGTAGTATGGGTCATCTAGTTAACTATGGCTACACCTTC

j_call: TRBJ1-2
d_call: .
clone_size: once
v_call: TRBV6-5
cdr3_aa: CASRESGDLYGYTF
cdr3_nt: TGTGCCAGCAGAGAATCGGGGGATCTGTATGGCTACACCTTC

j_call: TRBJ1-4
d_call: .
clone_size: .
v_call: TRBV4-1
cdr3_aa: CASSPRGSEKLFF
cdr3_nt: TGCGCCAGCAGCCCTCGGGGGTCCGAAAAACTGTTTTTT

j_call: TRBJ1-5
d_call: TRBD1
clone_size: .
v_call: TRBV6-6
cdr3_aa: CASSSTGGNQPQHF
cdr3_nt: TGTGCCAGCAGCTCGACAGGGGGAAATCAGCCCCAGCATTTT

j_call: TRBJ1-4
d_call: .
clone_size: .
v_call: TRBV2
cdr3_aa: CASRGDQEKLFF
cdr3_nt: TGTGCCAGCAGAGGGGATCAGGAAAAACTGTTTTTT

j_call: TRBJ2-5
d_call: .
clone_size: .
v_call: TRBV27
cdr3_aa: CASSPSGTYRRETQYF
cdr3_nt: TGTGCCAGCAGTCCTTCTGGGACTTATAGGAGGGAGACCCAGTACTTC

j_call: TRBJ2-1
d_call: .
clone_size: .
v_call: TRBV7-8
cdr3_aa: CASSLGSQNEQFF
cdr3_nt: TGTGCCAGCAGCTTAGGGTCGCAGAATGAGCAGTTCTTC

j_call: TRBJ2-5
d_call: .
clone_size: .
v_call: TRBV5-3
cdr3_aa: CARSSRDFEQETQYF
cdr3_nt: TGTGCCAGAAGCTCGCGGGACTTTGAACAAGAGACCCAGTACTTC

j_call: TRBJ1-1
d_call: .
clone_size: .
v_call: TRBV9
cdr3_aa: CASSVRPTPLGGNTEAFF
cdr3_nt: TGTGCCAGCAGCGTACGCCCAACACCTTTGGGGGGAAACACTGAAGCTTTCTTT

j_call: TRBJ2-2
d_call: .
clone_size: .
v_call: TRBV10-3
cdr3_aa: CAIRPTGTRELFF
cdr3_nt: TGTGCCATCAGACCTACAGGGACCCGGGAGCTGTTTTTT

j_call: TRBJ2-5
d_call: TRBD1
clone_size: .
v_call: TRBV11-2
cdr3_aa: CASSLTGAGETQYF
cdr3_nt: TGTGCCAGCAGCTTGACAGGGGCTGGAGAGACCCAGTACTTC

j_call: TRBJ2-3
d_call: .
clone_size: few
v_call: TRBV7-6
cdr3_aa: CASSPHGGTDTQYF
cdr3_nt: TGTGCCAGCAGCCCCCACGGGGGCACAGATACGCAGTATTTT

j_call: TRBJ2-5
d_call: TRBD2
clone_size: .
v_call: TRBV13
cdr3_aa: CASSPETSGGFQETQYF
cdr3_nt: TGTGCCAGCAGCCCCGAGACTAGCGGGGGATTCCAAGAGACCCAGTACTTC

j_call: TRBJ2-7
d_call: TRBD1
clone_size: .
v_call: TRBV7-8
cdr3_aa: CASTLHDRDYEQYF
cdr3_nt: TGTGCCAGCACCCTTCACGACAGGGACTACGAGCAGTACTTC

j_call: TRBJ1-2
d_call: TRBD1
clone_size: few
v_call: TRBV6-1
cdr3_aa: CASSETRDSGGYTF
cdr3_nt: TGTGCCAGCAGTGAAACTAGGGACAGCGGTGGCTACACCTTC

j_call: TRBJ1-2
d_call: .
clone_size: .
v_call: TRBV13
cdr3_aa: CASSLGTGQTHYGYTF
cdr3_nt: TGTGCCAGCAGCTTAGGTACCGGACAGACCCACTATGGCTACACCTTC

j_call: TRBJ2-7
d_call: TRBD2
clone_size: .
v_call: TRBV7-8
cdr3_aa: CASSRLAGTFGEQYF
cdr3_nt: TGTGCCAGCAGCCGGCTAGCGGGGACCTTCGGCGAGCAGTACTTC

j_call: TRBJ2-3
d_call: TRBD2
clone_size: once
v_call: TRBV18
cdr3_aa: CASSPGLAGSTDTQYF
cdr3_nt: TGTGCCAGCTCTCCAGGACTAGCCGGAAGCACAGATACGCAGTATTTT

j_call: TRBJ2-2
d_call: TRBD1
clone_size: few
v_call: TRBV6-1
cdr3_aa: CASGRGQGADGELFF
cdr3_nt: TGTGCCAGCGGCAGGGGACAGGGGGCCGACGGGGAGCTGTTTTTT

j_call: TRBJ2-5
d_call: .
clone_size: .
v_call: TRBV29-1
cdr3_aa: CSVEGQAQETQYF
cdr3_nt: TGCAGCGTCGAAGGGCAGGCCCAAGAGACCCAGTACTTC

j_call: TRBJ2-1
d_call: TRBD1
clone_size: .
v_call: TRBV27
cdr3_aa: CASSARTGVTFF
cdr3_nt: TGTGCCAGCAGCGCAAGGACAGGGGTCACGTTCTTC

j_call: TRBJ1-2
d_call: TRBD1
clone_size: .
v_call: TRBV30
cdr3_aa: CAWYRGRVNYGYTF
cdr3_nt: TGTGCCTGGTACAGGGGGCGCGTTAACTATGGCTACACCTTC

j_call: TRBJ1-6
d_call: .
clone_size: .
v_call: TRBV28
cdr3_aa: CASSFVGGEEVSPLHF
cdr3_nt: TGTGCCAGCAGTTTCGTCGGAGGGGAAGAAGTTTCACCCCTCCACTTT

j_call: TRBJ2-3
d_call: .
clone_size: .
v_call: TRBV4-1
cdr3_aa: CASSHPGGLSTDTQYF
cdr3_nt: TGCGCCAGCAGCCACCCCGGGGGTCTAAGCACAGATACGCAGTATTTT

j_call: TRBJ1-1
d_call: TRBD1
clone_size: .
v_call: TRBV13
cdr3_aa: CASSMTGSGTEAFF
cdr3_nt: TGTGCCAGCAGCATGACAGGGTCGGGCACTGAAGCTTTCTTT

j_call: TRBJ2-7
d_call: TRBD1
clone_size: .
v_call: TRBV9
cdr3_aa: CASSVGTGPYEQYF
cdr3_nt: TGTGCCAGCAGCGTAGGGACAGGGCCCTACGAGCAGTACTTC

j_call: TRBJ2-2
d_call: .
clone_size: .
v_call: TRBV9
cdr3_aa: CASSANRAHGNTGELFF
cdr3_nt: TGTGCCAGCAGCGCCAACAGGGCCCATGGAAACACCGGGGAGCTGTTTTTT

j_call: TRBJ2-1
d_call: TRBD1
clone_size: .
v_call: TRBV4-1
cdr3_aa: CASSQGQGPRNEQFF
cdr3_nt: TGCGCCAGCAGCCAGGGACAGGGCCCTAGGAATGAGCAGTTCTTC

j_call: TRBJ2-3
d_call: .
clone_size: .
v_call: TRBV7-7
cdr3_aa: CASSFASADTQYF
cdr3_nt: TGTGCCAGCAGCTTTGCGAGTGCAGATACGCAGTATTTT

j_call: TRBJ2-7
d_call: TRBD2
clone_size: once
v_call: TRBV4-3
cdr3_aa: CASSQDPGGWYEQYF
cdr3_nt: TGCGCCAGCAGCCAAGACCCCGGGGGGTGGTACGAGCAGTACTTC

j_call: TRBJ2-3
d_call: .
clone_size: .
v_call: TRBV7-6
cdr3_aa: CASSLVSGADTQYF
cdr3_nt: TGTGCCAGCAGCTTAGTCTCGGGGGCAGATACGCAGTATTTT

j_call: TRBJ1-1
d_call: .
clone_size: .
v_call: TRBV5-1
cdr3_aa: CASSLVGHQPGATEAFF
cdr3_nt: TGCGCCAGCAGCTTGGTGGGACACCAACCCGGGGCCACTGAAGCTTTCTTT

j_call: TRBJ1-6
d_call: TRBD1
clone_size: .
v_call: TRBV7-9
cdr3_aa: CASSYRRPTGNNSPLHF
cdr3_nt: TGTGCCAGCAGCTACCGCCGCCCGACAGGGAATAATTCACCCCTCCACTTT

j_call: TRBJ1-4
d_call: .
clone_size: once
v_call: TRBV6-1
cdr3_aa: CASSEVRYEKLFF
cdr3_nt: TGTGCCAGCAGTGAAGTCAGATATGAAAAACTGTTTTTT

j_call: TRBJ2-5
d_call: TRBD2
clone_size: .
v_call: TRBV4-1
cdr3_aa: CASSQTGLAGFQETQYF
cdr3_nt: TGCGCCAGCAGCCAAACGGGACTAGCGGGCTTTCAAGAGACCCAGTACTTC

j_call: TRBJ1-5
d_call: .
clone_size: .
v_call: TRBV27
cdr3_aa: CASSLGRVNQPQHF
cdr3_nt: TGTGCCAGCAGTCTGGGCAGGGTCAATCAGCCCCAGCATTTT

j_call: TRBJ1-6
d_call: .
clone_size: .
v_call: TRBV4-1
cdr3_aa: CASSQDEAGALNSPLHF
cdr3_nt: TGCGCCAGCAGCCAAGATGAGGCAGGGGCCCTGAATTCACCCCTCCACTTT

j_call: TRBJ2-2
d_call: TRBD1
clone_size: .
v_call: TRBV4-3
cdr3_aa: CASSQHRGLGTGELFF
cdr3_nt: TGCGCCAGCAGCCAACACAGGGGGCTAGGCACCGGGGAGCTGTTTTTT

j_call: TRBJ1-1
d_call: .
clone_size: .
v_call: TRBV28
cdr3_aa: CASARGRQNTEAFF
cdr3_nt: TGTGCCAGCGCACGTGGGCGACAGAACACTGAAGCTTTCTTT

j_call: TRBJ2-5
d_call: TRBD2
clone_size: .
v_call: TRBV18
cdr3_aa: CASSPPASGGAGETQYF
cdr3_nt: TGTGCCAGCTCACCCCCTGCTAGCGGGGGGGCAGGGGAGACCCAGTACTTC

j_call: TRBJ2-3
d_call: .
clone_size: .
v_call: TRBV6-5
cdr3_aa: CASSWLSGAPNWYF
cdr3_nt: TGTGCCAGCAGCTGGTTATCTGGGGCTCCCAATTGGTATTTT

j_call: TRBJ2-1
d_call: TRBD1
clone_size: .
v_call: TRBV28
cdr3_aa: CASTVYQSRDRGRYNEQFF
cdr3_nt: TGTGCCAGCACCGTTTACCAGAGTCGGGACAGGGGTAGATACAATGAGCAGTTCTTC

j_call: TRBJ1-5
d_call: .
clone_size: .
v_call: TRBV28
cdr3_aa: CASSFFRGGGGNQPQHF
cdr3_nt: TGTGCCAGCAGTTTCTTCCGGGGAGGAGGGGGCAATCAGCCCCAGCATTTT

j_call: TRBJ1-6
d_call: .
clone_size: few
v_call: TRBV27
cdr3_aa: CASSTERGGINSPLHF
cdr3_nt: TGTGCCAGCAGCACTGAAAGGGGAGGGATTAATTCACCCCTCCACTTT

j_call: TRBJ2-1
d_call: TRBD1
clone_size: .
v_call: TRBV5-1
cdr3_aa: CASSLAGTAYNEQFF
cdr3_nt: TGCGCCAGCAGCTTGGCCGGGACAGCTTACAATGAGCAGTTCTTC

j_call: TRBJ2-3
d_call: TRBD2
clone_size: .
v_call: TRBV7-9
cdr3_aa: CASSLTARGLAGTSRSQYF
cdr3_nt: TGTGCCAGCAGCTTAACGGCCAGGGGCCTAGCGGGGACCTCCCGGTCGCAGTATTTT

j_call: TRBJ2-2
d_call: .
clone_size: .
v_call: TRBV7-3
cdr3_aa: CASSPPGRVVPGELFF
cdr3_nt: TGTGCCAGCAGCCCCCCGGGCAGGGTTGTACCCGGGGAGCTGTTTTTT

j_call: TRBJ1-6
d_call: TRBD1
clone_size: .
v_call: TRBV28
cdr3_aa: CASSFNRGLDSPLHF
cdr3_nt: TGTGCCAGCAGCTTCAACAGGGGCCTTGATTCACCCCTCCACTTT

j_call: TRBJ1-1
d_call: TRBD1
clone_size: few
v_call: TRBV5-6
cdr3_aa: CASSFGTGYTEAFF
cdr3_nt: TGTGCCAGCAGCTTCGGGACAGGGTACACTGAAGCTTTCTTT